These 9 T cell receptor beta chains share one sample of origin, sequenced in a study of PD-1 blockade in classical Hodgkin lymphoma. Here immunoSEQ multiplex PCR was the method, and the copy in TCRdb shows in-frame clones only, minus some. The profile shows tens of thousands of clones, around 80% of them singletons. Indicated time point: cycle 4 day 1 (C4D1), after five to seven weeks of nivolumab. Every one of the patients relapsed after autologous stem cell transplantation (brentuximab vedotin exposure was variable). Sample: peripheral blood mononuclear cells (PBMCs), taken before the fourth cycle of nivolumab. Source of these receptors: a human donor with classical Hodgkin lymphoma.

The V call is TRBV9, the J call TRBJ2-1; 7 bases align to TRBD1. With V trimmed by 4 bases and J by 6 bases, 4 bases remained unmatched. The CDR3 extends over 13 amino acids. The V gene's germline CDR1 is SGDLS and CDR2 YYNGEE. This CDR3 reads CASSQGQPNEQFF. The CDR3 DNA follows: TGTGCCAGCAGCCAGGGACAGCCCAATGAGCAGTTCTTC.

The chain couples TRBV7-6 to TRBJ2-2; 8 bases align to TRBD2. V lost 4 bases and J lost 3; bases outside the gene matches: 7. Looked up from germline, CDR1 is SGHVS and CDR2 is FNYEAQ. This CDR3 spans 16 amino acids. The CDR3 nucleotides read TGTGCCAGCAGCTATAGCGGGAATTCTTACACCGGGGAGCTGTTTTTT. Its translation is CASSYSGNSYTGELFF.

This chain joins TRBV19 and TRBJ1-4; D is possibly TRBD1 (5 bases). Germline V CDR1 and CDR2: LNHDA, SQIVND (reference sequence). The CDR3 length is 16 residues. Trimming took off 3 bases at V and 0 bases at J, with 11 bases between the two ends. CDR3 nucleotides: TGTGCCAGTAGTATGGGACCTTATGCAACTAATGAAAAACTGTTTTTT. This encodes CASSMGPYATNEKLFF.

The chain combines TRBV19 with TRBJ1-6, with D possibly TRBD1 on 5 matching bases. Deletions cut 4 bases from V and 3 bases from J, with 13 bases between. Germline CDR1 and CDR2: LNHDA and SQIVND (reference sequence). This CDR3 contains 16 residues. The CDR3 region has the DNA TGTGCCAGTAGTACCTCAACAGGCTTCTATAATTCACCCCTCCACTTT. The encoded protein is CASSTSTGFYNSPLHF.

J is TRBJ1-2 and V is TRBV19; perhaps TRBD1 as D (5 bases). V was shortened by 5 bases and J by 0 bases, with 16 bases between the two germline ends. Germline V lookup: CDR1 LNHDA, CDR2 SQIVND (reference sequence). CDR3 length: 16 residues. CDR3 sequence (DNA): TGTGCCAGTAGTCTAGCGGCAGGGTCTACTAACTATGGCTACACCTTC. Its translation: CASSLAAGSTNYGYTF.

This chain joins TRBV9 and TRBJ2-7; 7 positions match TRBD1. Germline V lookup: CDR1 SGDLS, CDR2 YYNGEE. The ends lost 4 bases at V and 0 bases at J; junction bases unmatched: 7. The CDR3 is 15 amino acids. The CDR3, as DNA: TGTGCCAGCAGCCCAACAGGGGCCTTCTCCTACGAGCAGTACTTC. Protein product: CASSPTGAFSYEQYF.

The CDR3 DNA is TGTGCCAGCAGCCGCGGGATATCGTACACTGAAGCTTTCTTT. As protein: CASSRGISYTEAFF. The rearrangement links TRBV5-6 to TRBJ1-1; D call uncertain. Trimming took off 4 bases at V and 3 bases at J, with 13 bases between the two ends. Germline V gene data show CDR1 as SGHDT and CDR2 as YYEEEE. CDR3 length: 14 residues.

This chain links TRBV7-9 with TRBJ2-7; 8 nucleotides agree with TRBD2. The ends lost 0 bases at V and 6 bases at J; junction bases unmatched: 7. Germline V gene data show CDR1 as SEHNR and CDR2 as FQNEAQ (reference sequence). The CDR3 has 15 amino acids. The CDR3, as DNA: TGTGCCAGCAGCTTAGCGAGCGGGGGCTCGTCCGAGCAGTACTTC. As protein: CASSLASGGSSEQYF.

This chain links TRBV5-1 with TRBJ1-1; a possible D gene is TRBD1 (5 bases). Germline V gene data show CDR1 as SGHRS and CDR2 as YFSETQ. With 2 bases removed from V and 7 bases from J, the gap between germline ends came to 15 bases. The CDR3 is 14 residues long. DNA for the CDR3: TGCGCCAGCAGCTTCCTCCCAGGGCCTATTGAAGCTTTCTTT. This gives the protein CASSFLPGPIEAFF.